This T cell receptor (beta chain) was sequenced for a study of blood T cell repertoires in COVID-19. V was clipped by 3 bases and J by 7 bases; unmatched bases: 7. Germline-derived CDR1 and CDR2 are KGHSH and LQKENI. The length of the CDR3 is 15 residues. The table came from immunoSEQ multiplex PCR; TCRdb's copy has only in-frame clones and leaves some out. The repertoire consists of about 280,000 clones, with roughly 86% occurring once and the leading ten covering around 10%. This receptor was identified in a woman in her twenties or thirties with COVID-19, enrolled during active disease. Sequenced input: peripheral blood. The genes are TRBV18 and TRBJ1-4, with 8 bases matching TRBD1. The CDR3 DNA reads as TGTGCCAGCTCACCTCCAGGGGGCGCGGGTGAAAAACTGTTTTTT. This gives the protein CASSPPGGAGEKLFF.